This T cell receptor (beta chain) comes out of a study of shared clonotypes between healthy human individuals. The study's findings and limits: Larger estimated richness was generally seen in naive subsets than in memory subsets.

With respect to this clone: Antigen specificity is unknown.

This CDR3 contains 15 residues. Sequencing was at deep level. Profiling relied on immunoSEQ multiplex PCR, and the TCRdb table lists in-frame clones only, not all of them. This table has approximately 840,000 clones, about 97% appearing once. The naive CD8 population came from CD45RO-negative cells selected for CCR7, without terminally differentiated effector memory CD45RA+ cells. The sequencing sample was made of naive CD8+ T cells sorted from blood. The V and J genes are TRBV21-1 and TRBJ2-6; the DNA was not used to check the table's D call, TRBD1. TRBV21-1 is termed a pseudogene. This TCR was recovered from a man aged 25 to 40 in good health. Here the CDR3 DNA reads TGTGCCAGTAACAGGGTATATTTCGGGGCCAACGTCCTGACTTTC. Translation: CASNRVYFGANVLTF.